The subject of this entry is one TCR beta chain. Antigen: not known. Per germline, CDR1 PRHDT and CDR2 FYEKMQ (reference sequence). Between the trimmed V and J ends, which lost 4 bases and 5 bases, there was a span of 12 bases. This CDR3 region has 13 residues. This sample is drawn from a study of a mutant IDH1 vaccine in newly diagnosed glioma. Regarding the study as a whole: Among top peripheral T cell clonotypes, changes seemed unrelated to pseudoprogression.

Sample time point: week 47, end of study. Doses comprised 300 ug of mutant IDH1 20-mer peptide each, plus topical imiquimod. The method was immunoSEQ multiplex PCR; TCRdb's version includes in-frame clones alone and lacks a portion of them. Of tens of thousands of clones listed, approximately 84% are singletons. The clonotype originates from a young woman with glioma. Some clones in this sample may be carry-over from other donors' samples. V usage is TRBV13 and J usage is TRBJ2-7; D uncertain. The specimen was PBMCs, collected from a glioma patient whose treatment included an IDH1 peptide vaccine. CDR3 nucleotides: TGTGCCAGCAGCTGGGAACGGAGTCACGAGCAGTACTTC. It translates to CASSWERSHEQYF.